These 7 T cell receptor beta chains were all obtained from the same sample, sequenced in a study of T cell responses to AZD1222 COVID-19 vaccine. The repertoire was sequenced with immunoSEQ multiplex PCR; TCRdb's copy has only in-frame clones and lacks some. Seen here are about 210,000 clones, approximately 94% observed once, and the top ten hold over 1.5%. The sequencing here drew on peripheral blood, taken 28 days after the second dose of the MenACWY control vaccine. The receptor source for this set is an adult who received the MenACWY meningococcal vaccine as a control.

This clone turned up a few times. The V and J genes are TRBV5-1 and TRBJ1-3, with D unclear. Germline V lookup: CDR1 SGHRS, CDR2 YFSETQ. The CDR3 loop spans 14 amino acids. The V end lost 0 bases, the J end lost 3 bases, and 7 bases lay between the germline ends. In DNA, the CDR3 is TGCGCCAGCAGCTTGGCGGAAGGTGGAAACACCATATATTTT. Protein: CASSLAEGGNTIYF. The full variable domain, in which reference TRBV5-1 and TRBJ1-3 provide the parts outside the CDR3, is KAGVTQTPRYLIKTRGQQVTLSCSPISGHRSVSWYQQTPGQGLQFLFEYFSETQRNKGNFPGRFSGRQFSNSRSEMNVSTLELGDSALYLCASSLAEGGNTIYFGEGSWLTVV.

This clone was found a few times. V and J are TRBV27 and TRBJ2-7; D ambiguous. The CDR3 loop spans 11 amino acids. Germline V gene lookup returns CDR1 MNHEY and CDR2 SMNVEV (reference sequence). V was trimmed by 1 base and J by 7 bases, leaving 5 bases between them. The CDR3 region has the DNA TGTGCCAGCAGTTTATATTGGGAGCAGTACTTC. It encodes CASSLYWEQYF.

This clone was observed a single time. The genes are TRBV7-8 and TRBJ2-2, with 8 bases fitting TRBD1. V shed 4 bases, J shed 2 bases, and the junction held 15 bases outside the gene matches. The germline V gene encodes CDR1 SGHVS and CDR2 FQNEAQ. The CDR3 sequence is 19 residues long. DNA of the CDR3: TGTGCCAGCAGCTATGCCGGCGGTACAGGGGGGTACAACACCGGGGAGCTGTTTTTT. Protein: CASSYAGGTGGYNTGELFF.

This clone was counted once. This chain uses TRBV6-4 with TRBJ2-1, with D tentatively TRBD1 (6 bases). Between the trimmed V and J ends, which lost 6 bases and 0 bases, there was a span of 12 bases. The length of the CDR3 is 15 residues. The V gene's germline CDR1 is MRHNA and CDR2 SNTAGT. The CDR3 DNA sequence: TGTGCCAGCAGGGCACAGGGTAGCTCCTACAATGAGCAGTTCTTC. Its translation is CASRAQGSSYNEQFF.

This chain uses TRBV5-1 with TRBJ2-2; TRBD1 agrees at 7 bases. The CDR3 extends over 14 amino acids. V was pared by 5 bases and J by 1 base, with 2 bases of the junction left unmatched. Germline loops: CDR1 SGHRS, CDR2 YFSETQ. This CDR3 is CASRDRMNTGELFF. CDR3 sequence (DNA): TGCGCCAGCAGGGACAGGATGAACACCGGGGAGCTGTTTTTT.

The gene calls are TRBV28 and TRBJ1-1; 7 bases align to TRBD1. Trimming removed 3 bases from V and 6 bases from J; junction bases left unmatched: 7. This CDR3 comprises 14 residues. The germline gives CDR1 MDHEN, CDR2 SYDVKM. DNA of the CDR3: TGTGCCAGCAGTTTCCGGCAGGGGGACGCTGAAGCTTTCTTT. This gives the protein CASSFRQGDAEAFF.

The J gene is TRBJ1-1, the V gene TRBV6-1, with 10 bases aligning to TRBD1. This CDR3 has 16 amino acids. V shed 2 bases, J shed 1 base, and the junction held 4 bases outside the gene matches. Germline assignment: CDR1 MNHNS and CDR2 SASEGT. For the CDR3, the DNA is TGTGCCAGCAGTGAACCGGGACAGGGGCGGAACACTGAAGCTTTCTTT. Translated: CASSEPGQGRNTEAFF.